This TCR beta chain was profiled in a study of monozygotic twins with inflammatory bowel disease. The CDR3 loop spans 14 amino acids. CDR1 is KGHSH and CDR2 is LQKENI in the germline V gene. About this clonotype itself: Antigen unknown.

Per sample, reverse transcription was split into eight reactions. Reprocessing the 5' RACE reads, TCRdb reports a single entry for every CDR3 protein and omits DNA. The repertoire table contains about 380,000 distinct CDR3 sequences. Study outcomes and limitations: Similarity of repertoires did not differ between concordant and discordant twins, possibly from limited power. Healthy twins shared more clonotypes with others than IBD patients, most markedly active ones. TCRbeta inverse Simpson diversity was decreased in IBD patients versus healthy co-twins.

This sequence joins TRBV18 and TRBJ2-3; as DNA is missing, the TRBD1 call by TCRdb cannot be tested. Sample: blood. This receptor was obtained from a human donor with ulcerative colitis or Crohn's disease, or a healthy co-twin of an affected twin (not recorded which). CDR3 sequence: CASSPGHRTDTQYF.